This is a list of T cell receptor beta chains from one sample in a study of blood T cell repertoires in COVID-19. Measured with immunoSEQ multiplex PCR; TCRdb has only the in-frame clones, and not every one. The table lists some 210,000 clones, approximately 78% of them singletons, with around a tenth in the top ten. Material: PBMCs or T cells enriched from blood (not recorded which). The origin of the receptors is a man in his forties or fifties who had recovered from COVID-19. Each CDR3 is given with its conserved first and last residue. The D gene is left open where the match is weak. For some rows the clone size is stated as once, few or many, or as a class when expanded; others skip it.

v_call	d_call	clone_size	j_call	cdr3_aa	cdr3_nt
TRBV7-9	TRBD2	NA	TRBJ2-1	CASSLALGAGPNNEQFF	TGTGCCAGCAGCTTAGCGTTAGGAGCGGGACCGAACAATGAGCAGTTCTTC
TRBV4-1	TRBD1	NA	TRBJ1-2	CASSPGTGGDYGYTF	TGCGCCAGCAGCCCTGGGACAGGGGGCGACTATGGCTACACCTTC
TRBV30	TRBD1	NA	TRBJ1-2	CAWSGTGAGYTF	TGTGCCTGGAGTGGCACAGGGGCCGGCTACACCTTC
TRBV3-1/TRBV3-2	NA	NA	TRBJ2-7	CASGRQGTYEQYF	TGTGCCAGCGGACGGCAGGGAACCTACGAGCAGTACTTC
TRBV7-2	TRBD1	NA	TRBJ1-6	CASSLAGQGRSPLHF	TGTGCCAGCAGCTTAGCGGGACAGGGACGTTCACCCCTCCACTTT
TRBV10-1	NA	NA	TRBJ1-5	CASSDSGNQPQHF	TGCGCCAGCAGTGATTCTGGCAATCAGCCCCAGCATTTT
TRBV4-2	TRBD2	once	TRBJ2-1	CASSQDGAGGTNEQFF	TGTGCCAGCAGCCAAGATGGTGCGGGAGGGACCAATGAGCAGTTCTTC
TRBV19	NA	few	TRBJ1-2	CASSQLGGGLGYGYTF	TGTGCCAGTAGCCAACTCGGGGGGGGCCTGGGCTATGGCTACACCTTC
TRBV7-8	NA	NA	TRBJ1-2	CASSLEGRREGYTF	TGTGCCAGCAGCTTAGAAGGACGGCGGGAGGGCTACACCTTC
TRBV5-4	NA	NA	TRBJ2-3	CASSPRGGQRGPSTDTQYF	TGTGCCAGCAGCCCCAGAGGGGGACAGCGGGGGCCAAGCACAGATACGCAGTATTTT
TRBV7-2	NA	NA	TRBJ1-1	CASSWGTYMNTEAFF	TGTGCCAGCAGCTGGGGGACTTACATGAACACTGAAGCTTTCTTT
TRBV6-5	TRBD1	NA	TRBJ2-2	CASTQDRVMSGELFF	TGTGCCAGCACCCAGGACAGGGTTATGAGCGGGGAGCTGTTTTTT
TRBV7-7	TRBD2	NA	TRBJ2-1	CASSSGRAREQFF	TGTGCCAGCAGCTCCGGGAGGGCCAGGGAGCAGTTCTTC
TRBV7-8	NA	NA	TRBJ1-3	CASSLGHRNSGNTIYF	TGTGCCAGCAGCTTAGGACACCGAAACTCTGGAAACACCATATATTTT
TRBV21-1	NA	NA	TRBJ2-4	CASSKVVGRAKNIQYF	TGTGCCAGCAGCAAAGTAGTAGGGAGGGCCAAAAACATTCAGTACTTC
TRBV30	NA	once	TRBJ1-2	CAWSDDSYGYTF	TGTGCCTGGAGTGACGACTCCTATGGCTACACCTTC
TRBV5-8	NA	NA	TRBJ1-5	CASSLARALGQPQHF	TGTGCCAGCAGCTTGGCCCGCGCGTTGGGCCAGCCCCAGCATTTT
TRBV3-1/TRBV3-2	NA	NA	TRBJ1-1	CASSQRDGGRTEAFF	TGTGCCAGCAGCCAAAGGGATGGAGGGAGGACTGAAGCTTTCTTT
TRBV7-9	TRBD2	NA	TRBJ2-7	CASTGGSSYEQYF	TGTGCCAGCACGGGGGGGAGCTCCTACGAGCAGTACTTC
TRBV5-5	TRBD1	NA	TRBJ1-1	CASSSSRDRGRGTEAFF	TGTGCCAGCAGCTCCAGCCGGGACAGGGGGCGGGGCACTGAAGCTTTCTTT
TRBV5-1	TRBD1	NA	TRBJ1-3	CASSLEGPGQVSGNTIYF	TGCGCCAGCAGCTTGGAGGGTCCGGGACAGGTCTCTGGAAACACCATATATTTT
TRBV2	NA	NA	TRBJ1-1	CASQIERSVNTEAFF	TGTGCCAGCCAAATAGAGAGGTCGGTTAACACTGAAGCTTTCTTT
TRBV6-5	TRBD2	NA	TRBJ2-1	CASGGGLSFYEQFF	TGTGCCAGCGGGGGGGGACTTTCCTTCTATGAGCAGTTCTTC
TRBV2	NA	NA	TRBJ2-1	CASTRADNEQFF	TGTGCCAGCACTCGAGCTGACAATGAGCAGTTCTTC
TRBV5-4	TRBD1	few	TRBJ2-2	CASSFWTGLNTGELFF	TGTGCCAGCAGCTTCTGGACAGGGCTGAACACCGGGGAGCTGTTTTTT
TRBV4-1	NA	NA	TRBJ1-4	CASSLDMGGIEKLFF	TGCGCCAGCAGTCTTGACATGGGAGGCATTGAAAAACTGTTTTTT
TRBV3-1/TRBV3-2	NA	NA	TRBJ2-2	CASSNALGEGKPGELFF	TGTGCCAGCAGCAACGCATTGGGAGAAGGAAAACCCGGGGAGCTGTTTTTT
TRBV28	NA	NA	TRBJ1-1	CAVARSWTEAFF	TGTGCCGTGGCTAGATCATGGACTGAAGCTTTCTTT
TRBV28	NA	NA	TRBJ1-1	CASGRPGLNTEAFF	TGTGCCAGCGGAAGACCGGGACTTAACACTGAAGCTTTCTTT
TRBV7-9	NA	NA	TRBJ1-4	CASSPPTDNNEKLFF	TGTGCCAGCAGCCCCCCGACAGACAATAATGAAAAACTGTTTTTT
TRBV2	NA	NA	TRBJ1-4	CASSAARVDEKLFF	TGTGCCAGCAGTGCCGCCAGGGTCGATGAAAAACTGTTTTTT
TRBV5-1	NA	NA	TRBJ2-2	CASSLTELSKHTGELFF	TGCGCCAGCAGCTTGACAGAGCTATCTAAGCACACCGGGGAGCTGTTTTTT
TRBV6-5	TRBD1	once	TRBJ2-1	CASRPDRVSYNEQFF	TGTGCCAGCAGGCCGGACAGGGTCTCCTACAATGAGCAGTTCTTC
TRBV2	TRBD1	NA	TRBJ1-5	CASSIQGSYQPQHF	TGTGCCAGCAGTATACAGGGGTCCTATCAGCCCCAGCATTTT
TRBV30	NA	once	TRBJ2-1	CAWSRGSSYNEQFF	TGTGCCTGGAGCAGGGGTTCCTCCTACAATGAGCAGTTCTTC
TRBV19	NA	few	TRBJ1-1	CASSMAGLGTEAFF	TGTGCCAGTAGTATGGCAGGTCTTGGCACTGAAGCTTTCTTT
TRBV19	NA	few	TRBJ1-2	CASSEGGTRGYTF	TGTGCCAGTAGTGAGGGCGGGACGCGCGGCTACACCTTC
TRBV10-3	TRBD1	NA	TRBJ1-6	CAISATGTDNSPLHF	TGTGCCATCAGTGCGACCGGGACAGATAATTCACCCCTCCACTTT
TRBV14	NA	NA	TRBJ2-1	CASSPKYWVGNNEQFF	TGTGCCAGCAGCCCTAAGTATTGGGTCGGGAACAATGAGCAGTTCTTC
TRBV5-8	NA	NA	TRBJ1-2	CASSLNRDLGYTF	TGTGCCAGCAGCTTGAACAGGGATCTTGGCTACACCTTC
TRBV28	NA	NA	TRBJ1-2	CATAVPQGKGYTF	TGTGCCACCGCCGTGCCCCAGGGAAAAGGCTACACCTTC